The clone carrying this T cell receptor beta chain was seen at least ten times. Using its own MiXCR run on the 5' RACE reads, TCRdb lists one record per CDR3 protein. The sample yields 290,000 or so distinct CDR3 sequences, less than 25% seen once. The sample comes from a study of CD8 T cells in ankylosing spondylitis. CDR3 size: 11 residues. The germline V and J ends were trimmed by 5 bases and 9 bases, with 10 bases remaining between them. The sequenced material came from blood, either unsorted or a sorted T cell fraction (not recorded which). The clonotype comes from a female donor with ankylosing spondylitis or in good health (not recorded which). This sequence joins TRBV12-3 or TRBV12-4 and TRBJ1-1; D is uncertain. CDR3 sequence (DNA): TGTGCCAGCAGTCGGACGGATCAAGCTTTCTTT. Amino acid sequence: CASSRTDQAFF.